A single T cell receptor beta chain is shown here with its context. Its antigen specificity is not known. Base-call qualities are not available, and no considerably larger clone is one nucleotide away. The library came from 5' RACE. The sample was run on an Illumina HiSeq 2000. Template switching added a universal primer binding site, and the final cDNA carried a unique molecular identifier that allowed TCR cDNA molecules to be counted accurately. Specific primers in the conserved constant-segment region were used to synthesize first-strand cDNA for TCR alpha and beta chains. To control for contamination, every cDNA library was double barcoded, receiving both a SMART-Mk sample barcode and Illumina barcodes. Two successive PCR steps introduced TruSeq adapter sequences along with Illumina sample barcodes. The TCR alpha and beta cDNA libraries were sequenced on the Illumina HiSeq platform using custom primers. The source study handled its data this way. MiGEC processed the raw reads to extract unique molecular identifiers, while MiXCR was used to determine the CDR3 positions. For each individual, recombination models were inferred using an EM algorithm with the repgenHMM and IGoR tools. Shared clonotype analysis was performed with the tcR package in R, normalizing sharing by the product of cloneset sizes. Out-of-frame nonproductive sequences were analyzed to study raw recombination free of thymic and clonal selection effects. TCRdb reran the public reads through fastp at Q25 and MiXCR, keeping productive beta chains. When rows share a CDR3 protein, they turn into one entry using the most common DNA and genes. TCRdb, not the original authors, processed these V and J calls. The sample table shows roughly 630,000 distinct CDR3 sequences, and 7.1% are seen once. The ten largest account for approximately 1.5% of the sample.

Every donor in the study was a healthy Caucasian. The twin cohort comprised three pairs of female monozygotic twins, all aged about 18 to 29 years. RNA for TCR libraries was isolated from peripheral blood mononuclear cells. This entry belongs to a study of identical twins (dated by TCRdb to 2015 to 2016). About the study as a whole: To test whether fetal clonotypes persist, this study deep-sequenced TCR alpha and beta repertoires from monozygotic twins, from unrelated adults of various ages, and from cord blood. To rule out contamination, the twin experiments were replicated at different times with different library preparation protocols. Study-wide conclusions, independent of this receptor: Fewer insertions were carried by abundant cord blood beta clonotypes; a weaker similar trend was observed in young adult naive repertoires, while no such trend was observed in memory repertoires. Recombination models systematically underestimated out-of-frame TCR alpha sharing in monozygotic twins but agreed with sharing between unrelated individuals. Invariant T cells such as MAIT and iNKT could partly confound zero-insertion analyses, although diverse VJ usage argued against such confounding for most clonotypes. Compared with coincidental sharing between unrelated individuals, an excess of low generation-probability sequences was observed among out-of-frame TCR alpha sequences shared between twins. Because the same donors could not be followed over many years, the conclusions relied on cross-sectional statistical analysis. In beta out-of-frame sequences, excess twin sharing was weaker, because having fewer shared sequences lowered the signal-to-noise ratio.

This sample was also put to use in a study of yellow fever vaccine responses in identical twins. In that second paper, the authors write: The authors reported that the T cell response to vaccination in identical twins appeared partly convergent and partly personalized. Focusing on identical twins, the study followed the T cell clones that responded to the vaccine, and did so with precision.

The receptor comes from a woman aged 18 to 35 in good health. The source material was PBMCs.

Here the CDR3 is given as CASSIGGFYEQYF. The base sequence is TGTGCCAGCAGTATCGGAGGGTTCTACGAGCAGTACTTC. Recombination linked TRBV28 to TRBJ2-7; TRBD2 might be the D gene, on 6 matching bases. Its CDR3 holds 13 amino acids, cysteine through phenylalanine. The retained sequence is limited to the CDR3, 39 bases, with the frame set at the first base. From a lookup of the germline V gene, CDR1 and CDR2 are MDHEN and SYDVKM. Trimming costs V 5 bases and J 3 bases, and their ends lie 11 bases apart.